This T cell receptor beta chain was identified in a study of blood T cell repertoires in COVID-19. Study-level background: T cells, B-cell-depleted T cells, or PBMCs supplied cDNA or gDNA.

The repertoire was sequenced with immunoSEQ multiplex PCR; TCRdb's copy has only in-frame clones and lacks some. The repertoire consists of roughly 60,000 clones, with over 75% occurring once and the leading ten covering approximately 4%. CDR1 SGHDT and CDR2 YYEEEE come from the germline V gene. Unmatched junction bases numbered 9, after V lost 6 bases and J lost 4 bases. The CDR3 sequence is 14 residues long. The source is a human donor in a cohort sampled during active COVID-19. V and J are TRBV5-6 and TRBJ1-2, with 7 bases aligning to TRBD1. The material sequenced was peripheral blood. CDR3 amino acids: CASTTRGAVYGYTF. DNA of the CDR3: TGTGCCAGCACCACCAGGGGGGCGGTCTATGGCTACACCTTC.